Described below is a single T cell receptor beta chain sequence and its context. Generated by immunoSEQ multiplex PCR, the TCRdb table keeps only in-frame clones and is missing some. The data show 60,000 to 80,000 clones, just over 85% seen once. The data were obtained in a study of blood T cell repertoires in COVID-19. Trimming removed 10 bases from V and 4 bases from J, with 20 bases in between. The CDR3 spans 15 residues. Germline V gene lookup returns CDR1 LNHDA and CDR2 SQIVND (reference sequence). The sample was peripheral blood. The chain employs TRBV19 and TRBJ2-1; D is perhaps TRBD1 (6 bases). This sequence was found in a human donor in a cohort sampled during active COVID-19. The chain's CDR3 is CATEKRVGTYNEQFF. The CDR3 nucleotides read TGTGCCACTGAGAAAAGGGTCGGGACATACAATGAGCAGTTCTTC.